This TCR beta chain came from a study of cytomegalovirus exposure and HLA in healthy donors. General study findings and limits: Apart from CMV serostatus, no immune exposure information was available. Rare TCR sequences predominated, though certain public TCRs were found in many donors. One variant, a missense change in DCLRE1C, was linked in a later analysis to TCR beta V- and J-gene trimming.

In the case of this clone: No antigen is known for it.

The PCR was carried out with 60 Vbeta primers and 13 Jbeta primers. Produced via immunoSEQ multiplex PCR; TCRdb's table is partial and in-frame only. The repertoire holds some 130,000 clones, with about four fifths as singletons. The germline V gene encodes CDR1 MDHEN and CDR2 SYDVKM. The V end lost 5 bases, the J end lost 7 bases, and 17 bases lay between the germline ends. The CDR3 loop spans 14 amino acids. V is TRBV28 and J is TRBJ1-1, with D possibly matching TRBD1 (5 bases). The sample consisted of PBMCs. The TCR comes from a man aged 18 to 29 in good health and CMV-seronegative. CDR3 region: CASSLPRTLNEAFF. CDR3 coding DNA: TGTGCCAGCAGTCTGCCCCGGACACTAAATGAAGCTTTCTTT. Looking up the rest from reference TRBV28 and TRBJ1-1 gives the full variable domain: DVKVTQSSRYLVKRTGEKVFLECVQDMDHENMFWYRQDPGLGLRLIYFSYDVKMKEKGDIPEGYSVSREKKERFSLILESASTNQTSMYLCASSLPRTLNEAFFGQGTRLTVV.